This TCR beta chain was retrieved from a study of T-cell reconstitution after alpha-beta-depleted transplantation in children. Points from the study as a whole: Among T cells one year after transplant, newly produced cells accounted for most counts and diversity. Two months or so post-transplant, alpha-beta T cells reportedly derived from several hundred expanded graft clones.

Worth noting for this clonotype: Its cognate antigen is unknown.

For TCRbeta, the library was prepared with unique molecular identifiers. TCRdb processed the PCR reads anew with MiXCR; each CDR3 protein has one entry. This sample has 750,000 to 950,000 distinct CDR3 sequences, with around 15% found just once. Per the germline V gene, CDR1 is SGHVS and CDR2 is FNYEAQ. The J segment lost 5 bases and the V segment lost 1 base, leaving 8 bases of the junction unmatched. The CDR3 runs to 15 residues. Here the sequenced sample was PBMCs, mostly from graft donor cells, taken 360 days after TCRalphabeta/CD19-depleted stem cell transplant. The chain couples TRBV7-6 to TRBJ2-7; 7 bases match TRBD2. The TCR was taken from a male patient younger than 18 who had a stem cell transplant for acute lymphoblastic leukemia, so the T cells may come from the graft donor. CDR3 amino acids: CASSLVAGEPHEQYF. The CDR3 DNA follows: TGTGCCAGCAGCTTAGTTGCGGGAGAGCCCCACGAGCAGTACTTC. Full variable domain (rest looked up from reference TRBV7-6 and TRBJ2-7): GAGVSQSPRYKVTKRGQDVALRCDPISGHVSLYWYRQALGQGPEFLTYFNYEAQQDKSGLPNDRFSAERPEGSISTLTIQRTEQRDSAMYRCASSLVAGEPHEQYFGPGTRLTVT.